This T cell receptor (beta chain) was captured by sequencing in a study of T cell responses to AZD1222 COVID-19 vaccine. Sequencing was performed with immunoSEQ multiplex PCR; in TCRdb, only in-frame clones are kept and a portion is missing. The table shows under 35,000 clones, with 85% to 90% occurring only once. The CDR3 length is 14 residues. Germline V lookup: CDR1 MNHNS, CDR2 SASEGT. Trimming removed 2 bases at V and 6 bases at J, with 11 bases between. The study's findings and limits: It should be noted that donors were predominantly white British and more often female, and clonal diversity was possibly underestimated. Vaccine-associated CD4 TCRs ranged over spike, dominating at 160-218 and 743-854. Sampling captured repertoires only after the peak T cell response.

Some second doses came at about 4 weeks and others at about 12 weeks; these were pooled. Details on this clone: Its specificity is unknown.

The chain has TRBV6-1 and TRBJ1-5, with a possible D match to TRBD1 (5 bases). Sample: peripheral blood, taken 28 days after the second AZD1222 dose. The TCR sequence derives from an adult who received the AZD1222 COVID-19 vaccine. Here the CDR3 DNA reads TGTGCCAGCAGTGAATTGAGGGGTTTTCAGCCCCAGCATTTT. It encodes CASSELRGFQPQHF.